The 6 T cell receptor beta chains below were found in one sample sequenced in a study of cytomegalovirus exposure and HLA in healthy donors. PCR used 60 Vbeta primers and 13 Jbeta primers. Profiled with immunoSEQ multiplex PCR; TCRdb holds only in-frame clones, not every one. This sample carries hundreds of thousands of clones, around 80% of them seen once, and the ten largest clones take over 0.65%. Source material: PBMCs. All receptors come from a boy aged 2-9 years in good health and CMV-seronegative.

This chain joins TRBV6-5 and TRBJ1-1; D is perhaps TRBD1 (5 bases). CDR1 is MNHEY, CDR2 SVGAGI, per germline. The CDR3 covers 15 residues. V lost 2 bases to trimming and J lost 4 bases, with 14 bases between them. The CDR3: CASSYRQGVITEAFF. CDR3 DNA sequence: TGTGCCAGCAGTTACAGGCAGGGTGTAATCACTGAAGCTTTCTTT.

V gene TRBV11-3 combines with J gene TRBJ2-1, with a possible D match to TRBD1 (6 bases). The CDR3 has 13 residues. From germline, CDR1 is SGHNT and CDR2 YENEEA. Trimming took off 0 bases at V and 10 bases at J, with 10 bases between the two ends. CDR3 sequence reads: CASSLDARGEQFF. In DNA form, the CDR3 reads TGTGCCAGCAGCTTAGATGCGAGGGGGGAGCAGTTCTTC.

This chain connects TRBV5-6 to TRBJ2-7, with D possibly matching TRBD1 (5 bases). The germline gives CDR1 SGHDT, CDR2 YYEEEE. V was pared by 2 bases and J by 2 bases, with 8 bases between. This CDR3 has 13 residues. CDR3 amino acids: CASSFGRAYEQYF. CDR3 DNA: TGTGCCAGCAGCTTTGGCAGGGCCTACGAGCAGTACTTC.

A few counts support this clone. The gene calls are TRBV19 and TRBJ1-1; 8 positions agree with TRBD1. V lost 5 bases, J lost 0 bases, and 11 bases stayed unmatched. This CDR3 region has 17 residues. CDR1 and CDR2 (germline): LNHDA, SQIVND (reference sequence). The CDR3 nucleotides read TGTGCCAGTAGTGTTATCCCAGGGGGCTGGGTGAACACTGAAGCTTTCTTT. Protein sequence: CASSVIPGGWVNTEAFF.

The rearrangement links TRBV9 to TRBJ1-2; 10 bases fit TRBD1. The CDR3 sequence is 14 residues long. CDR1 is SGDLS, CDR2 YYNGEE, per germline. The V and J ends lost 3 bases and 4 bases, in that order; junction bases with no gene match: 3. The CDR3 protein is CASSGDRGVYGYTF. The CDR3 DNA sequence: TGTGCCAGCAGCGGGGACAGGGGCGTCTATGGCTACACCTTC. Together with reference TRBV9 and TRBJ1-2, the CDR3 gives the full variable domain: DSGVTQTPKHLITATGQRVTLRCSPRSGDLSVYWYQQSLDQGLQFLIQYYNGEERAKGNILERFSAQQFPDLHSELNLSSLELGDSALYFCASSGDRGVYGYTFGSGTRLTVV.

V is TRBV19 and J is TRBJ2-3, with D unresolved. Trimming removed 0 bases at V and 4 bases at J, with 5 bases between. The CDR3 extends over 13 amino acids. In germline, CDR1 is LNHDA, CDR2 SQIVND (reference sequence). The CDR3 DNA reads TGTGCCAGTAGTATAGACAGGTCAGATACGCAGTATTTT. Amino acid sequence: CASSIDRSDTQYF. The entire variable domain, with the rest obtained from reference TRBV19 and TRBJ2-3, is as follows: DGGITQSPKYLFRKEGQNVTLSCEQNLNHDAMYWYRQDPGQGLRLIYYSQIVNDFQKGDIAEGYSVSREKKESFPLTVTSAQKNPTAFYLCASSIDRSDTQYFGPGTRLTVL.